This entry concerns a single T cell receptor beta chain. The antigen remains undetermined. The study's findings and limits: Greatest tumor Treg TCR overlap was with tumor naive CD4+ cells.

Germline V gives CDR1 SGHTA, CDR2 FQGNSA. The CDR3 is 13 residues long. The ends were cut back, 1 base at V and 8 bases at J, with 11 bases in the middle. From the 5' RACE reads, TCRdb called clonotypes with MiXCR, one entry per CDR3 protein. The repertoire holds 50,000 to 75,000 distinct CDR3 sequences, with about 22% as singletons. The J gene is TRBJ1-2, the V gene TRBV7-2; no firm D call. The clonotype comes from a female donor with breast cancer. The sample comprised memory CD4+ T cells sorted from a lymph node. Subset reported: memory CD4+ T cells, CD4+CD45RO+CD25-. The CDR3 DNA sequence: TGTGCCAGCAGCTTAGGTCAGGCGCGGGGCTACACCTTC. Translated: CASSLGQARGYTF. Supplemented by reference TRBV7-2 and TRBJ1-2, the full variable domain reads GAGVSQSPSNKVTEKGKDVELRCDPISGHTALYWYRQSLGQGLEFLIYFQGNSAPDKSGLPSDRFSAERTGGSVSTLTIQRTQQEDSAVYLCASSLGQARGYTFGSGTRLTVV.